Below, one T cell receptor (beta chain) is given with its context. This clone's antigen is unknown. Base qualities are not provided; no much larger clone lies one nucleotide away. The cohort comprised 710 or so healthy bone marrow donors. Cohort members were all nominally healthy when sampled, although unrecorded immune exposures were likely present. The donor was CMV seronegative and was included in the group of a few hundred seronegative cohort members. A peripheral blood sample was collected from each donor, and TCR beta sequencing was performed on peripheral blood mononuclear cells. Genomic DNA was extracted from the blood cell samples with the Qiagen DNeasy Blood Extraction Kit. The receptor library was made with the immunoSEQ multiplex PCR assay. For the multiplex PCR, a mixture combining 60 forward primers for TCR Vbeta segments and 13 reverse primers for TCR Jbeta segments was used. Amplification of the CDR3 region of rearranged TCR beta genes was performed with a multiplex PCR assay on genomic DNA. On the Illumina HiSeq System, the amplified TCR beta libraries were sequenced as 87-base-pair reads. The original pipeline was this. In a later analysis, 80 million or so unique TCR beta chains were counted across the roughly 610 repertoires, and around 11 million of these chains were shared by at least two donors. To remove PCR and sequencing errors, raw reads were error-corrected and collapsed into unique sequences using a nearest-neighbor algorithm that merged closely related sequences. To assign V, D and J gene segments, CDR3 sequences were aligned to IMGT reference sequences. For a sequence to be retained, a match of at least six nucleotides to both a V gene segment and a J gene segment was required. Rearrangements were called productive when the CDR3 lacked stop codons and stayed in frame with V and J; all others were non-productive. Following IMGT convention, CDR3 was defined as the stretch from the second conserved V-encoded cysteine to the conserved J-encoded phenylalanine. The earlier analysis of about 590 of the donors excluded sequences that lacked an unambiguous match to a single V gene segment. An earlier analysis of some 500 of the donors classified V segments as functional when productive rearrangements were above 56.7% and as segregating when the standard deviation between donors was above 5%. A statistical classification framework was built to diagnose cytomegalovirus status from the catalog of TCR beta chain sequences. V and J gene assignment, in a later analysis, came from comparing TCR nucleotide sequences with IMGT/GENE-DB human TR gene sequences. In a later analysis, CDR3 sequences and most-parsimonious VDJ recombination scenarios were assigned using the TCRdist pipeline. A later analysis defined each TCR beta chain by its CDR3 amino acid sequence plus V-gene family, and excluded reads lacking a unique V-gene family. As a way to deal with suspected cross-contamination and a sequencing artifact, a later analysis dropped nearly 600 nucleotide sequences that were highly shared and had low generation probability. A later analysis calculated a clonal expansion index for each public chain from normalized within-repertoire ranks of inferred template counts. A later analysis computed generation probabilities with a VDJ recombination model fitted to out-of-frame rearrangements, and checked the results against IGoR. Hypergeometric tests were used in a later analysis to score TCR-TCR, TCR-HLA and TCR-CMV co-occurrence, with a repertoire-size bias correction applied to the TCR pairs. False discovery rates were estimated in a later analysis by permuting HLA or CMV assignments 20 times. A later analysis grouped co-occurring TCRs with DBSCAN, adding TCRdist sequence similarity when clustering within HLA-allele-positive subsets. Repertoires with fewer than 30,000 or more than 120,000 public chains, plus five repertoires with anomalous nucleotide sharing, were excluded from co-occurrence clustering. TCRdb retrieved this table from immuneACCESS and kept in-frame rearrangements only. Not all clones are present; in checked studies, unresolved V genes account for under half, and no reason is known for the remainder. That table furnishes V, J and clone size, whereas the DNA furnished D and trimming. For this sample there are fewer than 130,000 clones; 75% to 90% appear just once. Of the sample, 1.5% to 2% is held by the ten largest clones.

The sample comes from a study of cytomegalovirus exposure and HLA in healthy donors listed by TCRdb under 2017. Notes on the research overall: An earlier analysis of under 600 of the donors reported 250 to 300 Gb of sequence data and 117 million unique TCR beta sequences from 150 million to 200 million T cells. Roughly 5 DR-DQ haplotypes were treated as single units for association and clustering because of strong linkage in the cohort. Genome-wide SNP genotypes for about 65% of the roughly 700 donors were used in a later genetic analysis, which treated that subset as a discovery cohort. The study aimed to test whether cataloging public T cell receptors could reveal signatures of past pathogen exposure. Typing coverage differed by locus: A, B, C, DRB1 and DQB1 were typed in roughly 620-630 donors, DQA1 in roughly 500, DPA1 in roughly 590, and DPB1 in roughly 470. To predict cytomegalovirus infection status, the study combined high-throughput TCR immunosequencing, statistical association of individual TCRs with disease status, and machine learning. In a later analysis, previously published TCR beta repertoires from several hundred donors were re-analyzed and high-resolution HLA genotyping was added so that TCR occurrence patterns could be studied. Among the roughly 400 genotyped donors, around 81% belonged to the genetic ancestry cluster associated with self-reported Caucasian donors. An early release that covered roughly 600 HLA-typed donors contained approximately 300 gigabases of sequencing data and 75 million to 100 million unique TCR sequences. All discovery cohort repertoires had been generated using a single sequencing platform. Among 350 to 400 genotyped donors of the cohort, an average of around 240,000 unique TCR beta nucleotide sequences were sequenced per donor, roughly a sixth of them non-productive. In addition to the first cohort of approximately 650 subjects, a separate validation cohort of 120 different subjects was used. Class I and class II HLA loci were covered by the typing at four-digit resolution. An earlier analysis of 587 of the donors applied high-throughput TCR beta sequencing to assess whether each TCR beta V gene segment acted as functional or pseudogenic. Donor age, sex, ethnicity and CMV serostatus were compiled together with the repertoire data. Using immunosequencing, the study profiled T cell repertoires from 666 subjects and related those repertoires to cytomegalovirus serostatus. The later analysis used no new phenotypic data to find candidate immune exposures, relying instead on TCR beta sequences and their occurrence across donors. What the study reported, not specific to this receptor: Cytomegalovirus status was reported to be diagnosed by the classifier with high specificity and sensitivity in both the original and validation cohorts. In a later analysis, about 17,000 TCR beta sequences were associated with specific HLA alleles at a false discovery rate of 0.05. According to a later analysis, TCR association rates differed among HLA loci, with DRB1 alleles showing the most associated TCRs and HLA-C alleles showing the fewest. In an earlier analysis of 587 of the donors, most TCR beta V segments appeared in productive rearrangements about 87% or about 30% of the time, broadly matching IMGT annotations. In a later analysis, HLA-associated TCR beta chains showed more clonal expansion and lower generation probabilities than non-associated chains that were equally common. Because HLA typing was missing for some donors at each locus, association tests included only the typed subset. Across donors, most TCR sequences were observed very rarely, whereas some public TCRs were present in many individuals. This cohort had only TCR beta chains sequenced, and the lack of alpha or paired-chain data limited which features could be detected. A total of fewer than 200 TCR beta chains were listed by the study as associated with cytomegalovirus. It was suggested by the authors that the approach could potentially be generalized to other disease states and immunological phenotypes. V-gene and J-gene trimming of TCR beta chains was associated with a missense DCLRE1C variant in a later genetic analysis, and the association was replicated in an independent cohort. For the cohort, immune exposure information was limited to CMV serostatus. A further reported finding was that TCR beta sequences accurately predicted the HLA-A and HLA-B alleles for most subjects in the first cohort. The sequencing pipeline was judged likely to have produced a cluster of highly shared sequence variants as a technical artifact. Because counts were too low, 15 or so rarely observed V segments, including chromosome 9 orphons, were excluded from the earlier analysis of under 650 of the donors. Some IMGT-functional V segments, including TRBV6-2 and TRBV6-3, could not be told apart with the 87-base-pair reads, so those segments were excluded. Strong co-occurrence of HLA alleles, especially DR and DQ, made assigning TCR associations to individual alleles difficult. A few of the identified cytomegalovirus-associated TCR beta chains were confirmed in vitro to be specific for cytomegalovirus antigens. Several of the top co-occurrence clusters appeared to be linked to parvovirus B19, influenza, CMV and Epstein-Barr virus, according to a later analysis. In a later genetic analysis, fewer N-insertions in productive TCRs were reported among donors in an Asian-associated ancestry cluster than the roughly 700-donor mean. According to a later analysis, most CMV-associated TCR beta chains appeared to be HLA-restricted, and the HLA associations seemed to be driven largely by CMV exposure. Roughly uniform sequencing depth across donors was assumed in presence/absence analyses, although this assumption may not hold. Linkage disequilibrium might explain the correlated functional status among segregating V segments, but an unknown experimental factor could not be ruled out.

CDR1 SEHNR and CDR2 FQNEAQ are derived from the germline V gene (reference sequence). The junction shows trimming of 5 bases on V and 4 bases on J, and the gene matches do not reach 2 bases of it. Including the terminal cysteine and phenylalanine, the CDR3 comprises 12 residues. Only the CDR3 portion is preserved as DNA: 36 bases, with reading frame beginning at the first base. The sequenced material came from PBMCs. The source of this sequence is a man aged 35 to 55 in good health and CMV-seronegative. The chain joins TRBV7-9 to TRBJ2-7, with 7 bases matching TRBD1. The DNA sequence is TGTGCCAGCAGCGCCAGGGGGTACGAGCAGTACTTC. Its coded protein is CASSARGYEQYF.